The T cell receptor (beta chain) described here comes from a study of T-cell memory formation after mild COVID-19. TCRdb re-called the 5' RACE reads through MiXCR, storing one row per CDR3 protein. The table shows about 140,000 distinct CDR3 sequences, with more than 13% occurring only once. Germline values: CDR1 SGHTS, CDR2 YDEGEE. This CDR3 comprises 19 residues. V gave up 4 bases and J gave up 6 bases, with 30 bases separating them. Input material: PBMCs or a T cell subset sorted from them (not recorded which). This receptor was identified in an adult woman who had mild COVID-19 (a few samples of this study predate the infection). Cell type and time point are not known. This chain links TRBV5-8 with TRBJ2-3; the D gene could be TRBD1 or TRBD2 (5 bases each). The CDR3 DNA reads TGTGCCAGCAGCCGCCTTTCTCCGGGCGGTCGAGGGGCTCGGGATACGCAGTATTTT. Translating gives CASSRLSPGGRGARDTQYF.